This T cell receptor beta chain was captured in a study of tumour-infiltrating T cells in Burkitt lymphoma. Across the study: Survival, overall and progression-free, tracked with productive clonality.

This CDR3 region has 13 residues. Germline V gives CDR1 SNHLY, CDR2 FYNNEI. The germline V and J ends were trimmed by 7 bases and 5 bases, with 15 bases remaining between them. The table came from immunoSEQ multiplex PCR; TCRdb's copy has only in-frame clones and leaves some out. The sample has 11,000 to 15,000 clones; roughly 75% are singletons. This clone was seen more than once but under ten times. The genes are TRBV2 and TRBJ2-7; the D gene could be TRBD1 or TRBD2 (5 bases each). This TCR was sampled from a human donor with diffuse large B-cell lymphoma. Material: tumor tissue. CDR3 region: CASTGRGRDEQYF. DNA of the CDR3: TGTGCCAGCACAGGTAGGGGACGGGACGAGCAGTACTTC.